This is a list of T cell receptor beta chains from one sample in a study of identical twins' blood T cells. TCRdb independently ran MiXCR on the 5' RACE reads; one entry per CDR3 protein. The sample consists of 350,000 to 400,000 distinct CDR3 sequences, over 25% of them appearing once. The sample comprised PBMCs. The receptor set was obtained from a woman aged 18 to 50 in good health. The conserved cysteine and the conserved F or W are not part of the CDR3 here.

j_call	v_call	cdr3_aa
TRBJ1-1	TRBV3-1	ASSQSGGFPNTEAF
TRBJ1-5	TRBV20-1	SAREGGSNQPQH
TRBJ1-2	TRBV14	ASSKGQGRGYT
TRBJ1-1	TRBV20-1	SAVQYTEAF
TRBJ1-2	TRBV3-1	ASSPRHVYGYT
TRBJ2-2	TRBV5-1	ASSLQSTGELF
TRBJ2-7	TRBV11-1	ASSLPGLADEQY
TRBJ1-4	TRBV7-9	ASSLYNRDDEKLF
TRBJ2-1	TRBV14	ASSQLVSGGDQF
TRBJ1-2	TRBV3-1	ASSQDTRYSGYT
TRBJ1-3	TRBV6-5	ASSLFSSGNTIY
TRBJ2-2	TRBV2	ASRAEEYTGELF
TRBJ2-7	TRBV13	ASSFLSGNEQY
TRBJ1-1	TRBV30	AWSRTNTEAF
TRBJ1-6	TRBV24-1	ATSAIPFGQKYNSPLH
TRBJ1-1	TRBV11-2	ASRWTAEAF
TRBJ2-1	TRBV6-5	ASREGGSGVYNEQF
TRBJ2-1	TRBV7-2	ASRVTLASTYNEQF
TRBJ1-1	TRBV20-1	SAGRGIEAF
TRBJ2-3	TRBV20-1	SATTAGNTDTQY
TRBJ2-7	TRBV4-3	ASSQQLTGQIYEQY
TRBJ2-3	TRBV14	ASSPMHSNTDTQY
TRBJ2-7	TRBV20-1	SAQPPDKGYEQY